One T cell receptor beta chain is described in this entry. This sample was taken from a study of blood T cell repertoires in COVID-19. Per the study methods: The authors estimated nucleated cell counts from reference gene primer amplification. TCRdb keeps only in-frame clones here, not all; method: immunoSEQ multiplex PCR. V and J calls and clone size come straight from that table; D and trimming were deduced from the DNA. The table records tens of thousands of clones, roughly 91% of them present only once. The sequencing sample was made of peripheral blood. This receptor was obtained from a man aged 45-65 years with COVID-19, enrolled during active disease.

CDR3 sequence: CASNLEGTSVTDTQYF. CDR3 nucleotides: TGTGCCAGTAATCTAGAAGGGACTAGCGTTACAGATACGCAGTATTTT. The chain has TRBV19 and TRBJ2-3; 10 positions agree with TRBD2. V was pared by 7 bases and J by 3 bases, with 10 bases of the junction left unmatched. The CDR3 consists of 16 residues. Germline CDR1 and CDR2: LNHDA and SQIVND (reference sequence).